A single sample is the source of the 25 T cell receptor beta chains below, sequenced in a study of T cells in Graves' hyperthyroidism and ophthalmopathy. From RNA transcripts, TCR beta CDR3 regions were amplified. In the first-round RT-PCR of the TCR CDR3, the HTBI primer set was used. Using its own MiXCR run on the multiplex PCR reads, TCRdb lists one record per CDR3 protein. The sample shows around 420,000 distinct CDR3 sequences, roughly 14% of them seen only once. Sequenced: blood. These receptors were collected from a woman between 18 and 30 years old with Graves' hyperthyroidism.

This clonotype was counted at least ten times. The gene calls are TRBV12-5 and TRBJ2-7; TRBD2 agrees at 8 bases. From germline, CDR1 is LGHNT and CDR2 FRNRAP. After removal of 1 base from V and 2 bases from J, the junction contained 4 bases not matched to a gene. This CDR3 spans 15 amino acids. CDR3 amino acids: CASGLGSGIPYEQYF. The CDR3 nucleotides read TGTGCTAGTGGTTTGGGTAGCGGGATCCCCTACGAGCAGTACTTC. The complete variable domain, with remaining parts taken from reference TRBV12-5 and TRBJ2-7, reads DARVTQTPRHKVTEMGQEVTMRCQPILGHNTVFWYRQTMMQGLELLAYFRNRAPLDDSGMPKDRFSAEMPDATLATLKIQPSEPRDSAVYFCASGLGSGIPYEQYFGPGTRLTVT.

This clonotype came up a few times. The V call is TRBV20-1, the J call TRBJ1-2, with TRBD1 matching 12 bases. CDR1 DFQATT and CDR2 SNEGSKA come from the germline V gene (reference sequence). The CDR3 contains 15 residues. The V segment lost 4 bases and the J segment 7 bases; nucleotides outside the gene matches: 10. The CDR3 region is CSAMGQGALNGGYTF. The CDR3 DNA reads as TGCAGTGCTATGGGACAGGGGGCGCTTAACGGTGGCTACACCTTC.

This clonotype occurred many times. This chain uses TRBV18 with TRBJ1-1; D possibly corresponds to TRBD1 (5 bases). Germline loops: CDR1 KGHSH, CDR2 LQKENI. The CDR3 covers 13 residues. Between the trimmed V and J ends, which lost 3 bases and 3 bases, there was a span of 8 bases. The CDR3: CASSPSGDTEAFF. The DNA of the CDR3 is TGTGCCAGCTCACCGTCGGGGGACACTGAAGCTTTCTTT.

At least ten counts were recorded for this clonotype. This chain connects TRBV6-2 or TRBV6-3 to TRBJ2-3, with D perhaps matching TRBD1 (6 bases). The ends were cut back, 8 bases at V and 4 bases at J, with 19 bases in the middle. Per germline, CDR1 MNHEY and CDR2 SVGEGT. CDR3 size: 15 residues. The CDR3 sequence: CASHRDIRRADTQYF. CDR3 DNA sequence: TGTGCCAGCCACCGGGACATCAGGAGAGCAGATACGCAGTATTTT.

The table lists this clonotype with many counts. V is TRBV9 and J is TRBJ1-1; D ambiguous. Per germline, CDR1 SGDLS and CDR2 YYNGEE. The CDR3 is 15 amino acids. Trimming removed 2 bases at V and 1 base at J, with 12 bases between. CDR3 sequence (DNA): TGTGCCAGCAGCGTGCTAATAGGAGCGAACACTGAAGCTTTCTTT. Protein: CASSVLIGANTEAFF.

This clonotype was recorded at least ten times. CDR3 region: CASSLGTGGGEQYF. CDR3 in DNA: TGCGCCAGCAGCTTGGGTACAGGCGGGGGGGAGCAGTACTTC. This chain uses TRBV5-1 with TRBJ2-7; 8 positions match TRBD2. J was trimmed by 7 bases and V by 0 bases; bases with no gene match: 6. This CDR3 is built from 14 residues. Germline V gives CDR1 SGHRS, CDR2 YFSETQ.

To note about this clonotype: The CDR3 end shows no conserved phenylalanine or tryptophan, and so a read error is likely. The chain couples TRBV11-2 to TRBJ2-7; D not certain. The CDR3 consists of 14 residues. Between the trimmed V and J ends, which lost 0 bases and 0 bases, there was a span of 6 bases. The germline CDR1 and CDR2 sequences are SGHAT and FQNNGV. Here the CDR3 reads CASSLDLRSYEQYL. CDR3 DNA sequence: TGTGCCAGCAGCTTAGATCTCCGCTCCTACGAGCAGTACCTC.

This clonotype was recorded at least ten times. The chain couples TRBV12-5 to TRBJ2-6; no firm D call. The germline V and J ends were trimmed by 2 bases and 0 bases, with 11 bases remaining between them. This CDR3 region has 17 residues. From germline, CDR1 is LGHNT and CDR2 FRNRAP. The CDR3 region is CASGLSRTISGANVLTF. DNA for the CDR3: TGTGCTAGTGGTTTGTCACGGACCATCTCTGGGGCCAACGTCCTGACTTTC.

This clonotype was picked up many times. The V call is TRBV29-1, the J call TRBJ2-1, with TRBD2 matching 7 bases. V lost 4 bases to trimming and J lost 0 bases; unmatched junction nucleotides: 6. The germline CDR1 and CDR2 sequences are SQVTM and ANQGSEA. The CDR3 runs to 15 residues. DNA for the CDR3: TGCAGCGTTGCGCGGGGGTGGGGCTCCTACAATGAGCAGTTCTTC. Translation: CSVARGWGSYNEQFF.

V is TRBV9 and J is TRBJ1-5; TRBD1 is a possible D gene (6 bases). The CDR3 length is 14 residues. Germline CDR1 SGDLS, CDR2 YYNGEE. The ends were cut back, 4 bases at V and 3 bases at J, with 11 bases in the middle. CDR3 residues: CASSIAGDNQPQHF. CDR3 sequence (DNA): TGTGCCAGCAGCATAGCAGGGGACAATCAGCCCCAGCATTTT. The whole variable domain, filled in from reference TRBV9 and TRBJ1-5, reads DSGVTQTPKHLITATGQRVTLRCSPRSGDLSVYWYQQSLDQGLQFLIQYYNGEERAKGNILERFSAQQFPDLHSELNLSSLELGDSALYFCASSIAGDNQPQHFGDGTRLSIL.

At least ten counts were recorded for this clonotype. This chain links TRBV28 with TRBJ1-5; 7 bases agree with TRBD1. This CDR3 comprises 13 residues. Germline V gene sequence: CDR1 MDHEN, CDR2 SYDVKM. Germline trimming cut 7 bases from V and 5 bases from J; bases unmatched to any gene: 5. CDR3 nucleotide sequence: TGTGCCAGCAACAACGACAGGGATCAGCCCCAGCATTTT. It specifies CASNNDRDQPQHF.

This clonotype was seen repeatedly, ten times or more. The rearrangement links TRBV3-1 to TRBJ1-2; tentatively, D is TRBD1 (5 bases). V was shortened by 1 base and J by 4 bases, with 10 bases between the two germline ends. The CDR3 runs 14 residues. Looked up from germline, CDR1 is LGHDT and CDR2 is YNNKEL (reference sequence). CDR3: CASSQGGGGYGYTF. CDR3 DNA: TGTGCCAGCAGCCAAGGCGGGGGAGGCTATGGCTACACCTTC.

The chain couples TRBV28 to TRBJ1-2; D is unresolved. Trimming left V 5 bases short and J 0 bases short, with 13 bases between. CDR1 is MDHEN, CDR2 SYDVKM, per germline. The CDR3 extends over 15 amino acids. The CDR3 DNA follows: TGTGCCAGCAGTAGAACACGACAAACTAACTATGGCTACACCTTC. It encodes CASSRTRQTNYGYTF.

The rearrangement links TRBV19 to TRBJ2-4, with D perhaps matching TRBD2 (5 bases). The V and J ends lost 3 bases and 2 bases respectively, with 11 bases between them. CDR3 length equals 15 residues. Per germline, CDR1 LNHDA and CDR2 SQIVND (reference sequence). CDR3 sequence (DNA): TGTGCCAGTAGTATCCTCGGGGTGCCCAAAAACATTCAGTACTTC. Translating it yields CASSILGVPKNIQYF.

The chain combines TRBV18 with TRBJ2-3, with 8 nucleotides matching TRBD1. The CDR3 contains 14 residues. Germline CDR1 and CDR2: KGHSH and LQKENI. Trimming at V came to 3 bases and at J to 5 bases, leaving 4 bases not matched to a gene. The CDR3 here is CASSPTGAGDTQYF. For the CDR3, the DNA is TGTGCCAGCTCACCGACAGGGGCGGGAGATACGCAGTATTTT.

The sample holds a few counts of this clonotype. The DNA for the CDR3 is TGTGCCTCAGGAGGGGGCTCCTATAATTCACCCCTCCACTTT. This translates into CASGGGSYNSPLHF. This rearrangement joins TRBV30 to TRBJ1-6; possible D gene TRBD1, 6 bases. This CDR3 spans 14 amino acids. Trimming shortened V by 7 bases and J by 0 bases, and 10 bases separated the two germline ends. CDR1 is GTSNPN, CDR2 SVGIG, per germline (reference sequence).

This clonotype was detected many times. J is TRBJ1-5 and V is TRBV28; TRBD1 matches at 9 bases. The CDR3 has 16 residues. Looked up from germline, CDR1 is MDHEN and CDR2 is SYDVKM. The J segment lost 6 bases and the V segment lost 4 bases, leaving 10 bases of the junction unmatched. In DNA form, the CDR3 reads TGTGCCAGCAGTTCTCCGGGACAGGGAGGGGGTCAGCCCCAGCATTTT. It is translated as CASSSPGQGGGQPQHF. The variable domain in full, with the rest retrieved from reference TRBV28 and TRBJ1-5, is DVKVTQSSRYLVKRTGEKVFLECVQDMDHENMFWYRQDPGLGLRLIYFSYDVKMKEKGDIPEGYSVSREKKERFSLILESASTNQTSMYLCASSSPGQGGGQPQHFGDGTRLSIL.

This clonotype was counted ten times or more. CDR3: CASSLVGGVSEKLFF. CDR3 nucleotide sequence: TGTGCCAGCAGCTTAGTTGGGGGCGTAAGTGAAAAACTGTTTTTT. This rearrangement joins TRBV11-2 to TRBJ1-4; D possibly corresponds to TRBD1 (6 bases). V was clipped by 1 base and J by 7 bases, with 13 bases between them. The length of the CDR3 is 15 residues. Germline assignment: CDR1 SGHAT and CDR2 FQNNGV.

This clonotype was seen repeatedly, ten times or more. The CDR3 DNA reads TGTGCCAGCAGTCGCATGCCAGGGGGCGCGCCCGACGAGCAGTACTTC. As protein: CASSRMPGGAPDEQYF. The chain joins TRBV6-1 to TRBJ2-7; 8 positions match TRBD1. This CDR3 contains 16 residues. Germline CDR1 is MNHNS and CDR2 is SASEGT. V lost 5 bases and J lost 5; bases outside the gene matches: 14.

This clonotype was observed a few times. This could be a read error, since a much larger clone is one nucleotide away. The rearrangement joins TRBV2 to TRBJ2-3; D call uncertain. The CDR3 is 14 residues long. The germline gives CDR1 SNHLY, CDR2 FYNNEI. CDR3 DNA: TGTACCAGCAGTGACGATAAAATGACAGATACGCAGTATTTT. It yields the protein CTSSDDKMTDTQYF.

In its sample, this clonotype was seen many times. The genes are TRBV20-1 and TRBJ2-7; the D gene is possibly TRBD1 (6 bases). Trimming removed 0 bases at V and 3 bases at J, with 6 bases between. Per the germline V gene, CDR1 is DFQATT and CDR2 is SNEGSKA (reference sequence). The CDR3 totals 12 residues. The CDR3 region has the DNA TGCAGTGCTAGAGAGGACAGCTACGAGCAGTACTTC. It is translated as CSAREDSYEQYF.

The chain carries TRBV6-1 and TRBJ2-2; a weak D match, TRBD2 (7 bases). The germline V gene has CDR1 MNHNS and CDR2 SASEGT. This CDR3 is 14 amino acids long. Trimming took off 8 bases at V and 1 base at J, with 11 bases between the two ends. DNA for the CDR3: TGTGCCAGCGCCGGGGGGCTGAACACCGGGGAGCTGTTTTTT. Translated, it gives CASAGGLNTGELFF.

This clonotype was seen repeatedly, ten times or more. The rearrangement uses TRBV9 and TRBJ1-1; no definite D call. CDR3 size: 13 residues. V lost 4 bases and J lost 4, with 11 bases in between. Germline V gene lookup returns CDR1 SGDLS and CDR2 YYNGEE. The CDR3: CASSFRRGTEAFF. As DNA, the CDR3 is TGTGCCAGCAGCTTCAGACGGGGCACTGAAGCTTTCTTT. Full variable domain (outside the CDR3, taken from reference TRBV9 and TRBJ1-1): DSGVTQTPKHLITATGQRVTLRCSPRSGDLSVYWYQQSLDQGLQFLIQYYNGEERAKGNILERFSAQQFPDLHSELNLSSLELGDSALYFCASSFRRGTEAFFGQGTRLTVV.

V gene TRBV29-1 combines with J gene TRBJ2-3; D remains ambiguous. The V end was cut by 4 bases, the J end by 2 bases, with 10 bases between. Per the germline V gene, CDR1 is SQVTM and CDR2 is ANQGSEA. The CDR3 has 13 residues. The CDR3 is CSVVRQSTDTQYF. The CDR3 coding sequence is TGCAGCGTTGTTCGGCAGTCCACAGATACGCAGTATTTT.

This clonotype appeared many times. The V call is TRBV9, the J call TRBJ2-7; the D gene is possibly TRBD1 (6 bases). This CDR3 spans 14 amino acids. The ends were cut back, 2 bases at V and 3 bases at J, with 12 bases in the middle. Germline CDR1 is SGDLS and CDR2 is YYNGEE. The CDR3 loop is CASSVGHTDYEQYF. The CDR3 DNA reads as TGTGCCAGCAGCGTGGGACATACCGACTACGAGCAGTACTTC.